These 16 T cell receptor beta chains were sequenced from one sample in a study of tumor-infiltrating lymphocytes in primary liver carcinoma. Making TCR beta cDNA involved 400 to 600 ng total RNA and a constant-region primer. ARM-PCR was slightly modified, and three nested multiplex PCR rounds with it gave rise to the TCR beta libraries. A C-beta reverse primer was combined with TRBV1-TRBV30 forward primers in the first two PCR rounds, and each round had approximately 10 cycles. TCRdb reprocessed the multiplex PCR reads via MiXCR and lists one record per CDR3 protein. Of about 74,000 distinct CDR3 sequences listed, about 72% are singletons. Unsorted bulk tissue of about 18-34 mg yielded co-extracted RNA and DNA. The sequenced sample consisted of liver tumor tissue from sampling region 4. Noted subset: tumor region T4, right-lateral pole. The receptors stem from a man aged 40-49 years with primary liver carcinoma and hepatitis B virus infection.

This chain's CDR3 is CSVERLDRGYNEQFF. Written as DNA, the CDR3 is TGCAGCGTTGAGCGCCTAGACAGGGGTTATAATGAGCAGTTCTTC. The chain uses TRBV29-1 and TRBJ2-1; 8 positions agree with TRBD1. Per germline, CDR1 SQVTM and CDR2 ANQGSEA. V was pared by 3 bases and J by 7 bases, with 11 bases of the junction left unmatched. CDR3 length equals 15 residues.

A word on this clonotype: Sequence at one end of the junction differs from germline and may be a read error. J is TRBJ1-1 and V is TRBV6-5; D ambiguous. CDR1 is MNHEY and CDR2 is SVGAGI in the germline V gene. The CDR3 sequence is 16 residues long. CDR3 sequence: CASSYTRWTLNTEAFF. Written as DNA, the CDR3 is TGTGCCAGCAGTTACACACGCTGGACCTTGAACACCGAAGCTTTCTTT.

This clonotype was observed a handful of times. One end of the junction does not line up with germline, which may come from a read error. This chain joins TRBV11-1 and TRBJ2-1, with TRBD2 identical over 7 bases. The CDR3 is 14 amino acids. Germline values: CDR1 SGHAT, CDR2 FQDESV (reference sequence). In DNA, the CDR3 is TGTACCAGCAGCGAAGCGGGAAATAGGAATGAGCAGTTCTTC. Its translation is CTSSEAGNRNEQFF.

As to this clonotype: One junction end disagrees with the germline gene, perhaps due to a read error. The chain couples TRBV11-2 to TRBJ2-5, with a possible D match to TRBD2 (6 bases). CDR1 is SGHAT and CDR2 is FQNNGV in the germline V gene. The CDR3 sequence is 16 residues long. The CDR3 DNA sequence: TGTGCCGGCAGATCCGGGGACTTGGCACACCAAGAGACCCAGTACTTC. The encoded protein is CAGRSGDLAHQETQYF.

The gene calls are TRBV11-2 and TRBJ2-3; either TRBD1 or TRBD2 may fit D (5 bases each). The CDR3 runs 14 residues. The V end lost 5 bases, the J end lost 5 bases, and 14 bases lay between the germline ends. Germline values: CDR1 SGHAT, CDR2 FQNNGV. The CDR3 DNA reads TGTGCCAGCAGCCTGGGGCCCGGGGAAGATACGCAGTATTTT. This translates into CASSLGPGEDTQYF.

Concerning this clonotype: The CDR3 does not close with the conserved phenylalanine or tryptophan, likely indicating a read error. V is TRBV12-3 or TRBV12-4 and J is TRBJ2-7; TRBD2 aligns across 10 bases. With V trimmed by 3 bases and J by 2 bases, 7 bases remained unmatched. The CDR3 is 16 residues long. The CDR3, as DNA: TGTGCCAGCAGTTTGTTAGCGGGAGGACCTCCCTACGAGCAGTACATC. This sequence encodes CASSLLAGGPPYEQYI.

This clonotype was observed many times. The chain carries TRBV10-3 and TRBJ2-3, with 7 nucleotides matching TRBD1. The CDR3 runs 16 residues. Germline assignment: CDR1 ENHRY and CDR2 SYGVKD. J gave up 5 bases and V 0 bases, and 8 bases lay outside the gene matches. DNA of the CDR3: TGTGCCATCAGTGAGTCGAAGGGGGCCGTCAGAGATACGCAGTATTTT. Protein: CAISESKGAVRDTQYF.

Details on this clonotype: A much larger clone lies a single base off, so this may be a read error. CDR3 region: CVSSGRPLAGGEQYF. The CDR3 DNA follows: TGTGTCAGCAGTGGACGACCCCTAGCGGGAGGCGAGCAGTACTTC. The chain recombines TRBV6-1 with TRBJ2-7; TRBD2 agrees at 11 bases. CDR1 MNHNS and CDR2 SASEGT come from the germline V gene. The CDR3 has 15 amino acids.

In regard to this clonotype: A read error may produce the germline difference seen at one junction end. This chain links TRBV6-1 with TRBJ2-7; 8 nucleotides match TRBD1. CDR3 length: 14 amino acids. Germline loops: CDR1 MNHNS, CDR2 SASEGT. CDR3 in DNA: TGTGCCAGCAGGCCGGACAGGGCCTCCTACGGGCAGTACTTC. This codes for CASRPDRASYGQYF.

For this clonotype: One base away lies a much larger clone, so this may be a sequencing read error. The chain couples TRBV18 to TRBJ1-1; D perhaps matches TRBD1 (6 bases). CDR1 KGHSH and CDR2 LQKENI come from the germline V gene. The CDR3 has 15 residues. The DNA for the CDR3 is TGTGCCAGCTCACCCAGAATATCAGGGGACACTGAAGCTTCCTTT. Protein product: CASSPRISGDTEASF.

Of note for this clonotype: Compared with germline, one end of the junction differs, possibly owing to a read error. J is TRBJ1-5 and V is TRBV4-1; D may be TRBD1 (5 bases). This CDR3 region has 14 residues. Germline lookup yields CDR1 MGHRA and CDR2 YSYEKL. In DNA form, the CDR3 reads TGCTCCAGCAGCCATGGGACCGCCAATCAGCCCCAGCATTTT. This translates into CSSSHGTANQPQHF.

The rearrangement links TRBV28 to TRBJ2-2; 8 bases fit TRBD2. Germline assignment: CDR1 MDHEN and CDR2 SYDVKM. The CDR3 loop spans 17 amino acids. J lost 6 bases, V lost 6 bases, and 15 bases had no gene match. In nucleotides, the CDR3 is TGTGCCAGCAGCTCTCTTGCGGGAGGTAGTCGCCCCGGGGAGCTGTTTTTT. It yields the protein CASSSLAGGSRPGELFF.

This clonotype is medium-sized. The chain employs TRBV11-2 and TRBJ2-3; D gene unclear. The germline V gene has CDR1 SGHAT and CDR2 FQNNGV. Trimming stripped 0 bases from V and 6 bases from J, with 10 bases between. This CDR3 is built from 14 residues. The CDR3 spells CASSLEGSRDTQYF. CDR3 bases: TGTGCCAGCAGCTTAGAGGGCAGCAGGGATACGCAGTATTTT.

Details on this clonotype: A junction boundary mismatches the germline segment, possibly from a read error. The chain has TRBV11-2 and TRBJ2-3; the match to TRBD2 covers 7 bases. Looked up from germline, CDR1 is SGHAT and CDR2 is FQNNGV. There are 15 residues in the CDR3. The CDR3 protein is CAIRLELALTDTQYF. CDR3 in DNA: TGTGCCATCAGATTAGAACTAGCGTTGACAGATACGCAGTATTTC.

This clonotype is medium-sized within its sample. The chain recombines TRBV11-2 with TRBJ1-2; D is uncertain. V was trimmed by 5 bases and J by 3 bases, leaving 7 bases between them. The CDR3 totals 12 residues. Per the germline V gene, CDR1 is SGHAT and CDR2 is FQNNGV. The CDR3, as DNA: TGTGCCAGCAGCGAACGGGACTATGGCTACACCTTC. It specifies CASSERDYGYTF. Using reference TRBV11-2 and TRBJ1-2 for the parts outside the CDR3, the full variable domain is EAGVAQSPRYKIIEKRQSVAFWCNPISGHATLYWYQQILGQGPKLLIQFQNNGVVDDSQLPKDRFSAERLKGVDSTLKIQPAKLEDSAVYLCASSERDYGYTFGSGTRLTVV.

This clonotype was detected only a few times. Without the conserved terminal phenylalanine or tryptophan, this CDR3 likely stems from a read error. V is TRBV7-8 and J is TRBJ2-7; D is uncertain. Trimming stripped 4 bases from V and 0 bases from J, with 10 bases between. This CDR3 is 14 amino acids long. The germline gives CDR1 SGHVS, CDR2 FQNEAQ. CDR3 amino acids: CASSSRPASYEQYL. For the CDR3, the DNA is TGTGCCAGCAGCTCCCGACCGGCCTCCTACGAGCAGTACCTC.